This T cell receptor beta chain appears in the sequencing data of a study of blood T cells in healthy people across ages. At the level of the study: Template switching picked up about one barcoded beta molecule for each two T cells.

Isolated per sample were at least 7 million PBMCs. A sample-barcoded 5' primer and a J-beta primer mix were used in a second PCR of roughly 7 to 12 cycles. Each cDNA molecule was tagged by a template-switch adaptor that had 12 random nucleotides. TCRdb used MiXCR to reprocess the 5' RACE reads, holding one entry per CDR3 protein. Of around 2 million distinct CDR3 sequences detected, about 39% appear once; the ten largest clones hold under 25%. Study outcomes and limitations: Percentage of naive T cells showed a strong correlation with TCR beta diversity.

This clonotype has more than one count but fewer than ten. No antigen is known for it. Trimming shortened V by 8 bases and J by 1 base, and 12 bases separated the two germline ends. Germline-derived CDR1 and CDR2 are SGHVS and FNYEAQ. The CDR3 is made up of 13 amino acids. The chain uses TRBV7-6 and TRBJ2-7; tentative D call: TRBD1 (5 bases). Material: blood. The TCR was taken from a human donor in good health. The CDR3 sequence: CASLIDSSYEQYF. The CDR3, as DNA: TGTGCCAGCTTAATTGACAGTTCCTACGAGCAGTACTTC.